What follows are 29 T cell receptor beta chains derived from one specimen sequenced in a study of control samples from healthy donors and cancer patients. TCRdb's table, derived via immunoSEQ multiplex PCR, lists solely in-frame clones and lacks some. The sample carries around 93,000 clones, 80% to 95% recorded once. The specimen was blood. These TCRs come from a human donor in good health. The donor label of this sample is uncertain.

The rearrangement uses TRBV6-2 or TRBV6-3 and TRBJ1-5; possibly TRBD1 for D (6 bases). V lost 5 bases and J 7 bases, leaving 9 bases between the germline ends. Per the germline V gene, CDR1 is MNHEY and CDR2 is SVGEGT. The CDR3 length is 12 residues. The CDR3 sequence: CASSNGGQPQHF. The DNA of the CDR3 is TGTGCCAGCAGTAACGGGGGCCAGCCCCAGCATTTT.

This clone was observed once. This sequence joins TRBV5-1 and TRBJ1-2, with a possible D match to TRBD1 (6 bases). The CDR3 has 14 residues. The ends were cut back, 4 bases at V and 0 bases at J, with 10 bases in the middle. The V gene's germline CDR1 is SGHRS and CDR2 YFSETQ. CDR3 residues: CASSEGTPNYGYTF. CDR3 sequence (DNA): TGCGCCAGCAGCGAGGGGACACCTAACTATGGCTACACCTTC.

The gene calls are TRBV24-1 and TRBJ2-7, with 13 bases identical to TRBD2. CDR3 size: 15 residues. J gave up 2 bases and V 5 bases, and 2 bases lay outside the gene matches. The germline gives CDR1 KGHDR, CDR2 SFDVKD. The CDR3 sequence: CATSAGTSGTYEQYF. CDR3 coding DNA: TGTGCCACCAGTGCCGGGACTAGCGGGACCTACGAGCAGTACTTC.

This chain links TRBV7-3 with TRBJ1-2; D possibly corresponds to TRBD1 (5 bases). CDR1 SGHTA and CDR2 FQGTGA come from the germline V gene. The V end lost 3 bases, the J end lost 2 bases, and 13 bases lay between the germline ends. There are 15 residues in the CDR3. CDR3 in amino acids: CASSFMVTENYGYTF. The DNA of the CDR3 is TGTGCCAGCAGCTTCATGGTGACAGAAAACTATGGCTACACCTTC.

CDR3 sequence: CASSYRVGYEQYF. CDR3 nucleotides: TGTGCCAGCAGTTACCGCGTTGGCTACGAGCAGTACTTC. The rearrangement joins TRBV6-5 to TRBJ2-7; D is unclear. Germline-derived CDR1 and CDR2 are MNHEY and SVGAGI. V was pared by 2 bases and J by 3 bases, with 8 bases between. This CDR3 is 13 amino acids long.

The CDR3 nucleotides read TGTGCCAGCAGCCCGGGGACTAGCGGGGCCCGCACAGATACGCAGTATTTT. Translation: CASSPGTSGARTDTQYF. The chain joins TRBV9 to TRBJ2-3; 13 bases line up with TRBD2. The germline V gene encodes CDR1 SGDLS and CDR2 YYNGEE. The CDR3 is made up of 17 amino acids. V lost 4 bases, J lost 1 base, and 6 bases stayed unmatched.

This sequence joins TRBV2 and TRBJ2-5, with a possible D match to TRBD1 (5 bases). The CDR3 contains 18 residues. Germline V gene sequence: CDR1 SNHLY, CDR2 FYNNEI. V shed 4 bases and J shed 1 base, with 22 bases lying between them. This CDR3 reads CASSGFSGNPSFQETQYF. The DNA of the CDR3 is TGTGCCAGCAGTGGGTTCTCAGGGAACCCGTCGTTCCAAGAGACCCAGTACTTC.

The CDR3 nucleotides read TGTGCCAGTAGTATAGTTGAGGGGGGATACAATGAGCAGTTCTTC. This translates into CASSIVEGGYNEQFF. The genes are TRBV19 and TRBJ2-1; D may match TRBD1 or TRBD2 (6 bases each). Trimming stripped 1 base from V and 4 bases from J, with 11 bases between. The CDR3 sequence is 15 residues long. CDR1 is LNHDA and CDR2 is SQIVND in the germline V gene (reference sequence).

V is TRBV3-1 (or the pseudogene TRBV3-2) and J is TRBJ2-5, with 9 nucleotides matching TRBD1. Germline values: CDR1 LGHDT, CDR2 YNNKEL (reference sequence). With 1 base clipped from V and 2 bases from J, the junction kept 8 bases outside the gene matches. The CDR3 consists of 17 residues. CDR3 nucleotide sequence: TGTGCCAGCAGCCAAGGAGTCGTGGGGACAGGGCAAGAGACCCAGTACTTC. Translation: CASSQGVVGTGQETQYF.

The chain couples TRBV11-2 to TRBJ2-7, with D possibly TRBD2 on 6 matching bases. The germline V gene has CDR1 SGHAT and CDR2 FQNNGV. This CDR3 region has 17 residues. V lost 3 bases and J lost 5, with 23 bases in between. CDR3: CASSFRLGVALVDEQYF. Here the CDR3 DNA reads TGTGCCAGCAGCTTTAGACTAGGGGTTGCTCTGGTGGACGAGCAGTACTTC.

CDR3 sequence (DNA): TGTGCCAGCAGCTTAGTAGGGGAGCTGTTTTTT. It encodes CASSLVGELFF. V usage is TRBV7-2 and J usage is TRBJ2-2; D gene uncertain. The CDR3 extends over 11 amino acids. The V end was cut by 1 base, the J end by 8 bases, with 2 bases between. Germline values: CDR1 SGHTA, CDR2 FQGNSA.

The V call is TRBV28, the J call TRBJ2-3; TRBD2 agrees at 9 bases. There are 13 residues in the CDR3. V trimming: 7 bases; J trimming: 5 bases; junction bases outside the gene matches: 4. Looked up from germline, CDR1 is MDHEN and CDR2 is SYDVKM. CDR3 nucleotide sequence: TGTGCCAGCATCGCGGGAGGGGAAGATACGCAGTATTTT. This codes for CASIAGGEDTQYF.

This rearrangement joins TRBV12-3 or TRBV12-4 to TRBJ1-3; a weak D match, TRBD1 (5 bases). This CDR3 contains 13 residues. The germline V and J ends were trimmed by 4 bases and 4 bases, with 8 bases remaining between them. The CDR3 protein is CASSSGWGNTIYF. Here the CDR3 DNA reads TGTGCCAGCAGTTCAGGGTGGGGAAACACCATATATTTT.

The CDR3 loop reads CASSPSGNQPQHF. The CDR3 DNA follows: TGTGCCAGCAGTCCGTCGGGAAATCAGCCCCAGCATTTT. The gene calls are TRBV12-3 or TRBV12-4 and TRBJ1-5; no clear D gene. CDR3 length: 13 amino acids. Trimming took 5 bases from V and 4 from J, leaving 9 bases between them.

The chain recombines TRBV2 with TRBJ1-5; the D gene is possibly TRBD1 (5 bases). CDR1 and CDR2 from the germline V gene are SNHLY and FYNNEI. The CDR3 runs to 13 residues. Trimming removed 4 bases from V and 5 bases from J, with 9 bases in between. Here the CDR3 DNA reads TGTGCCAGCAGTGTGGACACCGATCAGCCCCAGCATTTT. Amino acids: CASSVDTDQPQHF.

This chain links TRBV5-1 with TRBJ1-1; TRBD1 aligns across 7 bases. The V gene's germline CDR1 is SGHRS and CDR2 YFSETQ. CDR3 length: 13 residues. V lost 4 bases, J lost 4 bases, and 4 bases stayed unmatched. The CDR3 loop reads CASSEPGGTEAFF. CDR3 nucleotide sequence: TGCGCCAGCAGCGAACCAGGGGGCACTGAAGCTTTCTTT.

The gene calls are TRBV7-9 and TRBJ2-2; 8 bases align to TRBD2. V shed 7 bases, J shed 6 bases, and the junction held 10 bases outside the gene matches. In germline, CDR1 is SEHNR, CDR2 FQNEAQ (reference sequence). This CDR3 has 15 residues. In DNA form, the CDR3 reads TGTGCCAGCATCGAAAACGGGGGGGGCCCCGGGGAGCTGTTTTTT. It encodes CASIENGGGPGELFF.

This chain links TRBV27 with TRBJ2-3; tentatively, D is TRBD1 (6 bases). The V and J ends lost 0 bases and 3 bases respectively, with 19 bases between them. Germline assignment: CDR1 MNHEY and CDR2 SMNVEV (reference sequence). The CDR3 extends over 18 amino acids. CDR3: CASSLSSGVGAWTDTQYF. The CDR3 coding sequence is TGTGCCAGCAGTTTATCTTCTGGGGTGGGGGCTTGGACAGATACGCAGTATTTT.

V usage is TRBV19 and J usage is TRBJ2-5; the match to TRBD2 covers 7 bases. This CDR3 has 15 residues. Germline V lookup: CDR1 LNHDA, CDR2 SQIVND (reference sequence). V trimming: 4 bases; J trimming: 6 bases; junction bases outside the gene matches: 11. Here the CDR3 reads CASSSGGGGGQTQYF. Written as DNA, the CDR3 is TGTGCCAGTAGTAGCGGCGGAGGCGGGGGTCAGACCCAGTACTTC.

The table lists this clone with a few counts. This chain uses TRBV2 with TRBJ1-1, with D possibly matching TRBD1 (5 bases). Trimming pared 5 bases from V and 5 bases from J, leaving 18 bases between. From germline, CDR1 is SNHLY and CDR2 FYNNEI. This CDR3 spans 15 amino acids. CDR3 nucleotide sequence: TGTGCCAGCAGTCAAGGGCGCAGGGATCGGACTGAAGCTTTCTTT. It is translated as CASSQGRRDRTEAFF.

The genes are TRBV27 and TRBJ1-5, with D uncertain. Germline values: CDR1 MNHEY, CDR2 SMNVEV (reference sequence). The CDR3 is 14 amino acids. Trimming removed 5 bases from V and 0 bases from J, with 8 bases in between. The CDR3 is CASSIRPSNQPQHF. The CDR3 bases are TGTGCCAGCAGTATAAGACCTAGCAATCAGCCCCAGCATTTT.

The chain is built from TRBV7-9 and TRBJ1-1; no reliable D call. The germline gives CDR1 SEHNR, CDR2 FQNEAQ (reference sequence). The CDR3 contains 14 residues. V lost 3 bases to trimming and J lost 0 bases, with 8 bases between them. CDR3 coding DNA: TGTGCCAGCAGCTTCCGGACGGTGAACACTGAAGCTTTCTTT. It translates to CASSFRTVNTEAFF.

CDR3: CASSDASSGGADTQYF. CDR3 DNA sequence: TGTGCCAGCAGTGACGCGTCTAGCGGGGGGGCAGATACGCAGTATTTT. The chain carries TRBV6-4 and TRBJ2-3; the match to TRBD2 covers 12 bases. V was clipped by 2 bases and J by 4 bases; unmatched bases: 4. Germline assignment: CDR1 MRHNA and CDR2 SNTAGT. This CDR3 has 16 residues.

The chain is built from TRBV19 and TRBJ2-2, with unresolved D. The V end lost 7 bases, the J end lost 3 bases, and 6 bases lay between the germline ends. The CDR3 contains 12 residues. Germline assignment: CDR1 LNHDA and CDR2 SQIVND (reference sequence). As DNA, the CDR3 is TGTGCCAGTACCCCAGACACCGGGGAGCTGTTTTTT. Protein: CASTPDTGELFF.

The rearrangement joins TRBV7-9 to TRBJ2-2, with no clear D. The V end lost 1 base, the J end lost 7 bases, and 7 bases lay between the germline ends. Germline V gene sequence: CDR1 SEHNR, CDR2 FQNEAQ (reference sequence). CDR3 length: 13 residues. The DNA of the CDR3 is TGTGCCAGCAGCTTAGTCAGCCGCGGGGAGCTGTTTTTT. It yields the protein CASSLVSRGELFF. The full variable domain, rest sourced from reference TRBV7-9 and TRBJ2-2, is DTGVSQNPRHKITKRGQNVTFRCDPISEHNRLYWYRQTLGQGPEFLTYFQNEAQLEKSRLLSDRFSAERPKGSFSTLEIQRTEQGDSAMYLCASSLVSRGELFFGEGSRLTVL.

The chain carries TRBV5-6 and TRBJ1-5; D unclear. This CDR3 has 16 residues. V dropped 0 bases and J dropped 6 bases, with 16 bases sitting between them. Germline V gene data show CDR1 as SGHDT and CDR2 as YYEEEE. CDR3 coding DNA: TGTGCCAGCAGCTTGGGAGGAAATAGGTTAATTCAGCCCCAGCATTTT. Encoded protein: CASSLGGNRLIQPQHF.

This chain uses TRBV2 with TRBJ2-2, with D possibly being TRBD1 (6 bases). The CDR3 runs to 15 residues. Germline V CDR1 and CDR2: SNHLY, FYNNEI. Trimming stripped 8 bases from V and 5 bases from J, with 18 bases between. The CDR3 nucleotides are TGTGCCAGCGGCCAAGACAGGCTGGGTACCGGGGAGCTGTTTTTT. Residues: CASGQDRLGTGELFF.

This chain uses TRBV18 with TRBJ1-3; no clear D gene. This CDR3 has 15 amino acids. Germline CDR1 KGHSH, CDR2 LQKENI. V was pared by 0 bases and J by 0 bases, with 6 bases between. Here the CDR3 DNA reads TGTGCCAGCTCACCACCTCCTTTCTCTGGAAACACCATATATTTT. This encodes CASSPPPFSGNTIYF.

The rearrangement uses TRBV3-1 (or the pseudogene TRBV3-2) and TRBJ1-5; possible D gene TRBD1, 5 bases. CDR3 length equals 15 residues. Germline CDR1 reads LGHDT; CDR2 reads YNNKEL (reference sequence). V gave up 1 base and J gave up 7 bases, with 14 bases separating them. CDR3 coding DNA: TGTGCCAGCAGCCAAGGCAGGGCGGTCGGGCAGCCCCAGCATTTT. Its protein is CASSQGRAVGQPQHF.